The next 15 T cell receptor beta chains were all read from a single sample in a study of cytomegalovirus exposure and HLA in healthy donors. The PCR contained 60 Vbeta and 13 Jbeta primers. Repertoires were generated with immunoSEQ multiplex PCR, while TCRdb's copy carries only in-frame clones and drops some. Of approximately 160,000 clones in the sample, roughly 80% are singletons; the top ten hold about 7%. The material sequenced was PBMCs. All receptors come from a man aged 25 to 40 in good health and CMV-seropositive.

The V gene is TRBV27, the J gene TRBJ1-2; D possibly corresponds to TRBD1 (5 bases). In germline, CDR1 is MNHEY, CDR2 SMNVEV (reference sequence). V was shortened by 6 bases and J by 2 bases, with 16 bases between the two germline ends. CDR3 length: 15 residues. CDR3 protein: CASRSWGDRNYGYTF. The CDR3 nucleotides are TGTGCCAGCAGATCATGGGGGGATCGAAACTATGGCTACACCTTC.

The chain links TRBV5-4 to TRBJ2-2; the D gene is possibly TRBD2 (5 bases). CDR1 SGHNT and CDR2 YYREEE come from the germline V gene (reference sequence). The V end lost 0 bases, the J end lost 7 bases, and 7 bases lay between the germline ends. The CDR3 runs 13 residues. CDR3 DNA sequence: TGTGCCAGCAGCTTGGTGGAGGTCGGGGAGCTGTTTTTT. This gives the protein CASSLVEVGELFF.

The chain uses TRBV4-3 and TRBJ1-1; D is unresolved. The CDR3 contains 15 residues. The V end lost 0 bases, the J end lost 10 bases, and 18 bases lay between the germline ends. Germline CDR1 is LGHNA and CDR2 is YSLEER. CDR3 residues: CASSQDPYDSFGAFF. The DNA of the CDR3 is TGCGCCAGCAGCCAAGACCCCTACGATAGTTTCGGAGCTTTCTTT.

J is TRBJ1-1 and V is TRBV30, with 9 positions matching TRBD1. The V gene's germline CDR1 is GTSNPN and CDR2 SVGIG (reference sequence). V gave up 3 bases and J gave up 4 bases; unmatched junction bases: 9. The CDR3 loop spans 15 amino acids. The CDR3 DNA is TGTGCCTGGAGAAAATTCAACAGGGGGCGCACTGAAGCTTTCTTT. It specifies CAWRKFNRGRTEAFF.

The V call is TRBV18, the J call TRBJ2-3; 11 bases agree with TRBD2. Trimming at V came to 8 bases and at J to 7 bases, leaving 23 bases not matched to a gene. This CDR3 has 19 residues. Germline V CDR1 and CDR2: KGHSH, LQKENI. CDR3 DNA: TGTGCCAGCGATAGAAGGACAGGGGTGATAGCGGGAGGGCCAAATACGCAGTATTTT. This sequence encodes CASDRRTGVIAGGPNTQYF.

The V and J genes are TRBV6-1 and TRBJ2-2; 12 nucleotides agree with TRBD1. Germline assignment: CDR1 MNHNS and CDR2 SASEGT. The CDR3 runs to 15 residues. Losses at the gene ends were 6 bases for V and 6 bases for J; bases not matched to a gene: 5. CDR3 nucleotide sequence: TGTGCCAGCAGAAGGGACAGGGGGCTCCCCGGGGAGCTGTTTTTT. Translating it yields CASRRDRGLPGELFF.

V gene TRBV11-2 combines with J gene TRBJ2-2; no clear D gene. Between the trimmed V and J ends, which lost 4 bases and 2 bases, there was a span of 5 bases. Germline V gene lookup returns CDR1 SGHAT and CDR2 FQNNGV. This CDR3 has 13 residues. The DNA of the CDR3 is TGTGCCAGCAGCTCCCCTAACACCGGGGAGCTGTTTTTT. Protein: CASSSPNTGELFF.

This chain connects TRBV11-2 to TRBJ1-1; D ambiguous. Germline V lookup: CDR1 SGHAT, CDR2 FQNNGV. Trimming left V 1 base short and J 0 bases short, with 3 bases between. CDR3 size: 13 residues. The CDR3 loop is CASSLVMNTEAFF. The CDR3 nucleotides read TGTGCCAGCAGCTTAGTTATGAACACTGAAGCTTTCTTT.

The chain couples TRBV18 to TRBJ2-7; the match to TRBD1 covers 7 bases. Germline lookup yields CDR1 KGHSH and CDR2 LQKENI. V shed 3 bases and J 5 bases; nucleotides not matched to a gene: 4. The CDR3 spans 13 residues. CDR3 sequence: CASSPTGTDEQYF. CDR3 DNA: TGTGCCAGCTCACCGACCGGGACAGACGAGCAGTACTTC. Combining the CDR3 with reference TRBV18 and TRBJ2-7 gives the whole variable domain NAGVMQNPRHLVRRRGQEARLRCSPMKGHSHVYWYRQLPEEGLKFMVYLQKENIIDESGMPKERFSAEFPKEGPSILRIQQVVRGDSAAYFCASSPTGTDEQYFGPGTRLTVT.

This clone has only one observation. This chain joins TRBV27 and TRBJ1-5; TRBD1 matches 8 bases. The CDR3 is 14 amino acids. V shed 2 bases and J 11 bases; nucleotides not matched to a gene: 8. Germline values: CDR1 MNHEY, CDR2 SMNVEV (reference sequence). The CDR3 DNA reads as TGTGCCAGCAGTTTAGTGGCAGGGGGCATGGCCCAGCATTTT. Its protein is CASSLVAGGMAQHF.

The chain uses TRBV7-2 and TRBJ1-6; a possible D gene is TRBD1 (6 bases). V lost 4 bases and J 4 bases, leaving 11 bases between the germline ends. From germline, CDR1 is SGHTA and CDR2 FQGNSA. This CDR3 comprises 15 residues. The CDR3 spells CASSSTGNYNSPLHF. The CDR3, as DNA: TGTGCCAGCAGCTCCACAGGGAATTATAATTCACCCCTCCACTTT.

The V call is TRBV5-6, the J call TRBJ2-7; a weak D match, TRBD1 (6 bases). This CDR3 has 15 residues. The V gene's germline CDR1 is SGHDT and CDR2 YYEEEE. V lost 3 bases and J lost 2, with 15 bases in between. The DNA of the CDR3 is TGTGCCAGCAGCTCAAGGGGGTCCCCCGCCTACGAGCAGTACTTC. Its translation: CASSSRGSPAYEQYF. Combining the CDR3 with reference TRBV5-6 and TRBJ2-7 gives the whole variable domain DAGVTQSPTHLIKTRGQQVTLRCSPKSGHDTVSWYQQALGQGPQFIFQYYEEEERQRGNFPDRFSGHQFPNYSSELNVNALLLGDSALYLCASSSRGSPAYEQYFGPGTRLTVT.

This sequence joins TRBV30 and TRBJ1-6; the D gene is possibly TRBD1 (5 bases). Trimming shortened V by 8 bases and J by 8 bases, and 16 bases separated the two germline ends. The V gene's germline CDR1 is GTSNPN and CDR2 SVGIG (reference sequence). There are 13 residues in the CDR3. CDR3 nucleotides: TGTGCCAGCTCCTGGCAGGGCCATTCACCCCTCCACTTT. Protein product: CASSWQGHSPLHF.

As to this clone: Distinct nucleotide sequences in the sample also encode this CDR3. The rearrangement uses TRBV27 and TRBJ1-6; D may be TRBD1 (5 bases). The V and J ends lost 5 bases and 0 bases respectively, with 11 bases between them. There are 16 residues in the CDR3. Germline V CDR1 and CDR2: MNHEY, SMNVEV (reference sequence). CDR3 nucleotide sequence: TGTGCCAGCAGTCCCCGGGGGGGCTCCTATAATTCACCCCTCCACTTT. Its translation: CASSPRGGSYNSPLHF.

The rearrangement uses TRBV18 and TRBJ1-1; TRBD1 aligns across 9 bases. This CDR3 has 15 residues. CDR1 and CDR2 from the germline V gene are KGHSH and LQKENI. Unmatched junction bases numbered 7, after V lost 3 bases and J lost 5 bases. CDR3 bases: TGTGCCAGCTCACCTAACACCGGGACAGGGACTGAAGCTTTCTTT. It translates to CASSPNTGTGTEAFF.